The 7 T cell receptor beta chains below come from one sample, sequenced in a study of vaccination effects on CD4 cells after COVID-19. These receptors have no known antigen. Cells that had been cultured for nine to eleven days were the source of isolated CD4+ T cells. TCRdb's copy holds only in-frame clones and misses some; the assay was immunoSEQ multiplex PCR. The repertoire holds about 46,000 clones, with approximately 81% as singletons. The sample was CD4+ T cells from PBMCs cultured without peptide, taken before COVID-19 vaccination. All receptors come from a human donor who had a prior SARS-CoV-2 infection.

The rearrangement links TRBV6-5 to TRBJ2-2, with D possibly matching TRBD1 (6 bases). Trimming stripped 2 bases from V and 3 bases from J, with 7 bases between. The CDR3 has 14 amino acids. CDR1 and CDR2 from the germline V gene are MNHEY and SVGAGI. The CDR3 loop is CASSYTGYTGELFF. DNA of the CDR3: TGTGCCAGCAGTTACACAGGGTACACCGGGGAGCTGTTTTTT.

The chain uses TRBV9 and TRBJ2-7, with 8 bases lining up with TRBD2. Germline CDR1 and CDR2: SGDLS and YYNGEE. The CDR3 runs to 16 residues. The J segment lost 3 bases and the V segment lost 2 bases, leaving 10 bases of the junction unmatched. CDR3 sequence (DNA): TGTGCCAGCAGCGTTAGTGTCGGGGGGGTTCTCTACGAGCAGTACTTC. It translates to CASSVSVGGVLYEQYF.

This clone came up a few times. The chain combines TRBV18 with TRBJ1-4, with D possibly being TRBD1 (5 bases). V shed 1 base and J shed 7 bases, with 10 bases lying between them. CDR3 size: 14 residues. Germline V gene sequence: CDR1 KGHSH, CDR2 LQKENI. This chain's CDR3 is CASSPLGQGEKLFF. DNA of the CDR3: TGTGCCAGCTCACCACTGGGGCAGGGTGAAAAACTGTTTTTT.

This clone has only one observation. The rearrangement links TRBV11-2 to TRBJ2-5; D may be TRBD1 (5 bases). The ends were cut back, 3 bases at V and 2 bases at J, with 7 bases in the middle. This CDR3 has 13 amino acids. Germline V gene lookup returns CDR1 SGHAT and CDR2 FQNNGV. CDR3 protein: CASSFQGQETQYF. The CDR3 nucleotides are TGTGCCAGCAGCTTTCAGGGTCAAGAGACCCAGTACTTC.

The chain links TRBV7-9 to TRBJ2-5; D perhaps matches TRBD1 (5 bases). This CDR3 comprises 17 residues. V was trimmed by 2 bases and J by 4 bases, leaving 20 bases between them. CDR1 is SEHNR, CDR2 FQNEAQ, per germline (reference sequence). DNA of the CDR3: TGTGCCAGCAGCTTAATCCCCACGACAGCCACTGTAGAGACCCAGTACTTC. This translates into CASSLIPTTATVETQYF.

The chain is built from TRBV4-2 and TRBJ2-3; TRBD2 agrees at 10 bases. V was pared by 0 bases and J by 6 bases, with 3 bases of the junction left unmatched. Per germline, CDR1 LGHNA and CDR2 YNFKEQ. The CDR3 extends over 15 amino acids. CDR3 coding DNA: TGTGCCAGCAGCCAAGATCCTAGCGGGAGTGATACGCAGTATTTT. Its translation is CASSQDPSGSDTQYF.

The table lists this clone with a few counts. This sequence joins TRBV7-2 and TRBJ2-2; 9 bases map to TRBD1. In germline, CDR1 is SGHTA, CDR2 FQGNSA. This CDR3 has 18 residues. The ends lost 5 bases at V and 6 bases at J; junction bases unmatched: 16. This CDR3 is CASSKFGWGQGLSGELFF. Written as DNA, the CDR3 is TGTGCCAGCAGCAAATTTGGGTGGGGACAGGGATTATCCGGGGAGCTGTTTTTT.